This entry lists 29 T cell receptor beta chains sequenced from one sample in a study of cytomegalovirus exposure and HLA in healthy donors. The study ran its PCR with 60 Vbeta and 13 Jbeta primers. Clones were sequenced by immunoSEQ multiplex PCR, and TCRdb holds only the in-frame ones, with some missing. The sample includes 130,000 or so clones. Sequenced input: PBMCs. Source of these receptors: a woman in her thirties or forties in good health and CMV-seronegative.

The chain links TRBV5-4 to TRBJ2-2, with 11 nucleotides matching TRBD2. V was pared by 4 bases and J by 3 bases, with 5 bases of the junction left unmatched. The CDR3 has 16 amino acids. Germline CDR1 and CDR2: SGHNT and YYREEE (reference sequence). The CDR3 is CASSPGTSGDTGELFF. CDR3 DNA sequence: TGTGCCAGCAGCCCCGGGACTAGCGGAGACACCGGGGAGCTGTTTTTT.

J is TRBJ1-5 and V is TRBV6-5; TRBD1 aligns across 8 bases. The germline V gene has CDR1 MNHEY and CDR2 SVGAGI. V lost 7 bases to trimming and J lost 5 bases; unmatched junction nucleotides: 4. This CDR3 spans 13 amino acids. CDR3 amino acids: CASTDRGDQPQHF. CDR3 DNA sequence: TGTGCCAGCACCGACAGGGGTGATCAGCCCCAGCATTTT.

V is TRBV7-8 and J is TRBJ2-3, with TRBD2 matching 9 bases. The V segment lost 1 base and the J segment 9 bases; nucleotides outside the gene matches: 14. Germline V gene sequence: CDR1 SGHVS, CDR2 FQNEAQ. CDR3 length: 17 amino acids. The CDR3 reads CASSLEVWRGGLGTQYF. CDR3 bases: TGTGCCAGCAGCTTAGAAGTTTGGCGGGGGGGACTGGGAACGCAGTATTTT.

CDR3 residues: CASSPPQRGGREQYF. DNA of the CDR3: TGTGCCAGCAGCCCCCCGCAGCGGGGGGGCAGAGAGCAGTACTTC. The chain has TRBV5-4 and TRBJ2-7; 10 nucleotides align to TRBD2. Trimming took 4 bases from V and 7 from J; bases not matched to a gene: 11. Germline V gene data show CDR1 as SGHNT and CDR2 as YYREEE (reference sequence). The length of the CDR3 is 15 residues.

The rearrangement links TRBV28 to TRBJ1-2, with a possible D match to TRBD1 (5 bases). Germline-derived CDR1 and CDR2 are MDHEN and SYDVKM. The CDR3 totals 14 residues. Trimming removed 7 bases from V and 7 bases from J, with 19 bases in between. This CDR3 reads CASIRVSGSGGYTF. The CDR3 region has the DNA TGTGCCAGCATCAGGGTGAGCGGGTCCGGTGGCTACACCTTC.

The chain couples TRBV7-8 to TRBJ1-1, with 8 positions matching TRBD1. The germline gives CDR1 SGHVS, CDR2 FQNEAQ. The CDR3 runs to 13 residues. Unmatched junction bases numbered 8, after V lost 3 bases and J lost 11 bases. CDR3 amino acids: CASSFSRGRGAFF. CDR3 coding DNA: TGTGCCAGCAGCTTTTCCAGGGGGCGCGGGGCTTTCTTT.

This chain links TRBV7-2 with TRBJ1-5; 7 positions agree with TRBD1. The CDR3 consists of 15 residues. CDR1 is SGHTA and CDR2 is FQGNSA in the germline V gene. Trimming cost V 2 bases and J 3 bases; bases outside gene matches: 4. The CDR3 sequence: CASSLYKGANQPQHF. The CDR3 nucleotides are TGTGCCAGCAGCTTATATAAGGGGGCCAATCAGCCCCAGCATTTT.

In nucleotides, the CDR3 is TGCGCCAGCAGCCAAGATCAAGGACAGTACGGCTACACCTTC. The encoded protein is CASSQDQGQYGYTF. The V call is TRBV4-3, the J call TRBJ1-2; a weak D match, TRBD1 (6 bases). This CDR3 has 14 amino acids. Trimming removed 0 bases at V and 8 bases at J, with 13 bases between. The V gene's germline CDR1 is LGHNA and CDR2 YSLEER.

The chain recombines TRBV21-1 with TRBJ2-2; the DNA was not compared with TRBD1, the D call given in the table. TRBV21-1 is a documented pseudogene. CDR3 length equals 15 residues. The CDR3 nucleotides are TGTGCCAGCCATATCCAGGGCCCGAACACCGGGGAGCTGTTTTTT. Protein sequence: CASHIQGPNTGELFF.

CDR3 bases: TGTGCCAGCGGCAGGGTCGGGAGAGAGCAGTACTTC. It specifies CASGRVGREQYF. The chain uses TRBV6-1 and TRBJ2-7, with D possibly being TRBD2 (6 bases). CDR1 is MNHNS and CDR2 is SASEGT in the germline V gene. The CDR3 consists of 12 residues. The V end lost 8 bases, the J end lost 7 bases, and 15 bases lay between the germline ends.

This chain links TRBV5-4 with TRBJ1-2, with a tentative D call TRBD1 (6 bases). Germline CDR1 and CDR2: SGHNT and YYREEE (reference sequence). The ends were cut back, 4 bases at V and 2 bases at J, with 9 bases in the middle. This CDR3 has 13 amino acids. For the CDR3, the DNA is TGTGCCAGCAGCACTCAGGGGAACTATGGCTACACCTTC. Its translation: CASSTQGNYGYTF.

Here the CDR3 reads CASSQSQGLINQPQHF. As DNA, the CDR3 is TGCGCCAGCAGCCAATCCCAGGGGTTAATAAATCAGCCCCAGCATTTT. The chain uses TRBV4-1 and TRBJ1-5; TRBD1 is a possible D gene (6 bases). Germline CDR1 and CDR2: MGHRA and YSYEKL. This CDR3 region has 16 residues. The germline V and J ends were trimmed by 2 bases and 4 bases, with 15 bases remaining between them.

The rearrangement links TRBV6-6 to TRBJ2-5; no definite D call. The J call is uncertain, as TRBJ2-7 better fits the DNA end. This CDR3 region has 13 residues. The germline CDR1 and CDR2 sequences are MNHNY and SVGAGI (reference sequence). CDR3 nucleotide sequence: TGTGCCAGCTTGCGTGCACGACAAGACGAGCAGTACTTC. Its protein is CASLRARQDEQYF.

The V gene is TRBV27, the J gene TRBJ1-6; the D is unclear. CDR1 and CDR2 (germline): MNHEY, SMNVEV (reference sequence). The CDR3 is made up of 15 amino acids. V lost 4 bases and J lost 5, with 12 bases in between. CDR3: CASSYRGPDNSPLHF. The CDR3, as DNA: TGTGCCAGCAGTTACCGGGGTCCCGATAATTCACCCCTCCACTTT.

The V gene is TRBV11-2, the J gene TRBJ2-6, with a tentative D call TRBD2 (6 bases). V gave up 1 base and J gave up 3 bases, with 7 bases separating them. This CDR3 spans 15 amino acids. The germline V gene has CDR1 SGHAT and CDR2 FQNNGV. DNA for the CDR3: TGTGCCAGCAGCTTAGGCGGGGATGGGGCCAACGTCCTGACTTTC. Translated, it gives CASSLGGDGANVLTF.

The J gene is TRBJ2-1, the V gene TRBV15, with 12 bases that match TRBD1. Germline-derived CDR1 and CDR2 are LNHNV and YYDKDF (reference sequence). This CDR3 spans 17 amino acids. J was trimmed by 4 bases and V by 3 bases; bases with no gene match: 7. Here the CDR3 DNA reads TGTGCCACCAGCAGTCCGGGGGGACAGGGGGCTTACAATGAGCAGTTCTTC. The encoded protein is CATSSPGGQGAYNEQFF.

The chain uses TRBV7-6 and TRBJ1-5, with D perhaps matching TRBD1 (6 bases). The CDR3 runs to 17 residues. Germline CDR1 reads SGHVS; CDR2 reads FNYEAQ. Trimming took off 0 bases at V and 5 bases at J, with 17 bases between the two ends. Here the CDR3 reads CASSLAPRGRRDQPQHF. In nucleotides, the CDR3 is TGTGCCAGCAGCTTAGCCCCGAGGGGGAGAAGAGATCAGCCCCAGCATTTT.

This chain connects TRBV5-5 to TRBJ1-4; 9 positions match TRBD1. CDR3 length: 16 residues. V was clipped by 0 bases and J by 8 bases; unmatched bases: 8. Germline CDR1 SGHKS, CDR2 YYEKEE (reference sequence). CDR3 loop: CASSLAGGTGSEKLFF. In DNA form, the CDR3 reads TGTGCCAGCAGCTTGGCGGGGGGGACAGGGTCCGAAAAACTGTTTTTT.

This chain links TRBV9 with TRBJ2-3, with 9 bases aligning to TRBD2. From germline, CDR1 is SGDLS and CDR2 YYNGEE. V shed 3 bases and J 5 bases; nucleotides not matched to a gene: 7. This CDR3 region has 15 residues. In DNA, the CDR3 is TGTGCCAGCAGCGCGGCGGGGGGGAATATAGATACGCAGTATTTT. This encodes CASSAAGGNIDTQYF.

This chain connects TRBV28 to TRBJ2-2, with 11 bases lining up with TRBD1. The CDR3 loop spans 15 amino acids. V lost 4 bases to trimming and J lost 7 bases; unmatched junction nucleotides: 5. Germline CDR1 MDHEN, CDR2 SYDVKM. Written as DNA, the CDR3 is TGTGCCAGCAGTTACCGGACAGGGGGCCTCGGGGAGCTGTTTTTT. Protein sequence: CASSYRTGGLGELFF.

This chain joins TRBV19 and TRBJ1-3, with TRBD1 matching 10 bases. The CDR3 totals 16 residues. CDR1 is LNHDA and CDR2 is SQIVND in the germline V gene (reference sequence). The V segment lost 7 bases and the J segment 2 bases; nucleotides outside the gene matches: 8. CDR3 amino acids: CASTGTGVLTGNTIYF. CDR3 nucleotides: TGTGCCAGTACCGGGACAGGGGTGTTAACTGGAAACACCATATATTTT. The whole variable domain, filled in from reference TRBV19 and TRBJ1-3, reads DGGITQSPKYLFRKEGQNVTLSCEQNLNHDAMYWYRQDPGQGLRLIYYSQIVNDFQKGDIAEGYSVSREKKESFPLTVTSAQKNPTAFYLCASTGTGVLTGNTIYFGEGSWLTVV.

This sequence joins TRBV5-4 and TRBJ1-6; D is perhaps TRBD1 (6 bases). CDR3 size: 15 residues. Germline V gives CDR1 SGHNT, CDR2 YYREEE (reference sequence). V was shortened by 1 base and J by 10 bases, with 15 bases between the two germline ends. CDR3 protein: CASSLRGGRGSPLHF. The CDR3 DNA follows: TGTGCCAGCAGCTTGAGAGGGGGAAGGGGATCACCCCTCCACTTT. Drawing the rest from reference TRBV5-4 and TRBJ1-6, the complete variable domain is ETGVTQSPTHLIKTRGQQVTLRCSSQSGHNTVSWYQQALGQGPQFIFQYYREEENGRGNFPPRFSGLQFPNYSSELNVNALELDDSALYLCASSLRGGRGSPLHFGNGTRLTVT.

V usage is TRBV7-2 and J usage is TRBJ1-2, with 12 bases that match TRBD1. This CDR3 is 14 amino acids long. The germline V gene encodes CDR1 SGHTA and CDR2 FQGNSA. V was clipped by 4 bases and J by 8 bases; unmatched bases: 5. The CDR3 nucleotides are TGTGCCAGCAGCTCCGGGACAGGGGGCGCGGGCTACACCTTC. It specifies CASSSGTGGAGYTF.

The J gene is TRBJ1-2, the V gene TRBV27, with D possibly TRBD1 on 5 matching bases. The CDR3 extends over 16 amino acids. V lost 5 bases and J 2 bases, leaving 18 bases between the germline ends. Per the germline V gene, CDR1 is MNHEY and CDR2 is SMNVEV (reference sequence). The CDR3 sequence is CASSPYIAGKNYGYTF. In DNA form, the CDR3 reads TGTGCCAGCAGTCCCTACATAGCAGGGAAAAACTATGGCTACACCTTC.

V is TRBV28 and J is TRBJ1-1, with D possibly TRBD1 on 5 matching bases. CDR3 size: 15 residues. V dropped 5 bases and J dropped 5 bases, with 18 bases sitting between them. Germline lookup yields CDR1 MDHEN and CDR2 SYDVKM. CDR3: CASSPVGGRGTEAFF. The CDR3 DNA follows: TGTGCCAGCAGTCCGGTTGGGGGGAGGGGAACTGAAGCTTTCTTT.

DNA for the CDR3: TGTGCCAGCAGTCCCAGGGTAGGGGTTAACACTGAAGCTTTCTTT. It yields the protein CASSPRVGVNTEAFF. The chain joins TRBV27 to TRBJ1-1, with a tentative D call TRBD1 (5 bases). The CDR3 covers 15 residues. V was trimmed by 5 bases and J by 2 bases, leaving 15 bases between them. The germline gives CDR1 MNHEY, CDR2 SMNVEV (reference sequence).

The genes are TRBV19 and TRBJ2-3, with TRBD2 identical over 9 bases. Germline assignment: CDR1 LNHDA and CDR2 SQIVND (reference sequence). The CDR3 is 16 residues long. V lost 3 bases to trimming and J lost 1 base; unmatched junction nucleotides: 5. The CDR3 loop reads CASSIIPSGGTDTQYF. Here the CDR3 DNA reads TGTGCCAGTAGTATTATTCCTAGCGGGGGCACAGATACGCAGTATTTT.

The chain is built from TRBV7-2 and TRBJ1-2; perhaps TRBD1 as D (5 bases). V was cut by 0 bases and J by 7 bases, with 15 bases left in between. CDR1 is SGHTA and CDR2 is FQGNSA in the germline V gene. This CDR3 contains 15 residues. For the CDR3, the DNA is TGTGCCAGCAGCTTAGCCGGGGGGGAGGGGAGTGGCTACACCTTC. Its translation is CASSLAGGEGSGYTF.

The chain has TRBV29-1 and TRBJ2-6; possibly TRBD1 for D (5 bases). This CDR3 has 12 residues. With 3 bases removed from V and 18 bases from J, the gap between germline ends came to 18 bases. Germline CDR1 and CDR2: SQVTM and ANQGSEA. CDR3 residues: CSVEDNDPRATF. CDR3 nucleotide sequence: TGCAGCGTTGAGGACAACGATCCAAGGGCGACTTTC.